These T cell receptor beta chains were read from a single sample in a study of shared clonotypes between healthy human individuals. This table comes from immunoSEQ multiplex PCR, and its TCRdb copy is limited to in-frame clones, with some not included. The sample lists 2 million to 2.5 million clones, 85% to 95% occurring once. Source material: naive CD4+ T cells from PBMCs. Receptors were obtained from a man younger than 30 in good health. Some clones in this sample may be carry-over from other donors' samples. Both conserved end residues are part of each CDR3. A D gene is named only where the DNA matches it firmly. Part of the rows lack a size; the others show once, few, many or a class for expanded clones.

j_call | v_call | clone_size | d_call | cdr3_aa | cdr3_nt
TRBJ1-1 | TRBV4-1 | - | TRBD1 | CASSRDRGNTEAFF | TGCGCCAGCAGCCGAGACAGGGGGAACACTGAAGCTTTCTTT
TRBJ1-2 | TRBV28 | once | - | CASSLGDVNGYTF | TGTGCCAGCAGTTTAGGGGACGTAAATGGCTACACCTTC
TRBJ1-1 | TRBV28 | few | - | CASSRTYTEAFF | TGTGCCAGCAGTCGGACATACACTGAAGCTTTCTTT
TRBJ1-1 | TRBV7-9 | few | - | CASSLAGAVEAFF | TGTGCCAGCAGCTTAGCTGGGGCAGTGGAAGCTTTCTTT
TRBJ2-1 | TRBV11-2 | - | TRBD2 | CASSQSLAGVYNEQFF | TGTGCCAGCAGCCAATCCCTAGCGGGAGTCTACAATGAGCAGTTCTTC
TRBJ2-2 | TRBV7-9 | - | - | CASSLLGGASSTGELFF | TGTGCCAGCAGCTTGTTAGGTGGGGCTAGTAGCACCGGGGAGCTGTTTTTT
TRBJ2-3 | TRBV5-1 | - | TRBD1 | CASSTPGQGTTDTQYF | TGCGCCAGCAGCACCCCGGGACAGGGGACCACAGATACGCAGTATTTT
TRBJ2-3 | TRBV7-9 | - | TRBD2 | CASSQGPAGEDTQYF | TGTGCCAGCAGCCAGGGCCCAGCGGGAGAAGATACGCAGTATTTT
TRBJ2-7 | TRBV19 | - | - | CASSIFRGDEQYF | TGTGCCAGTAGTATTTTTCGGGGAGACGAGCAGTACTTC
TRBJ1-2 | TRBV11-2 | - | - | CASSLASGKNYGYTF | TGTGCCAGCAGCTTAGCGTCAGGGAAAAACTATGGCTACACCTTC
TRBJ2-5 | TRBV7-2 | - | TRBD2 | CASSLNQPGLAGDRETQYF | TGTGCCAGCAGCTTAAACCAACCGGGACTAGCGGGAGATAGAGAGACCCAGTACTTC
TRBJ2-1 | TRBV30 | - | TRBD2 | CAWSRGLAAEEQFF | TGTGCCTGGAGTCGAGGACTAGCGGCCGAGGAGCAGTTCTTC
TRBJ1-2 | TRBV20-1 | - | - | CSARTVGYTF | TGCAGTGCTAGGACCGTTGGCTACACCTTC
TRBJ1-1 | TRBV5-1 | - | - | CASSLGGVQMNTEAFF | TGCGCCAGCAGCTTGGGTGGTGTACAGATGAACACTGAAGCTTTCTTT
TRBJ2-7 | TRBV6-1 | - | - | CASSEATVPSYEQYF | TGTGCCAGCAGTGAAGCTACGGTCCCATCCTACGAGCAGTACTTC
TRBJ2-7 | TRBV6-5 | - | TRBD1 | CASSYFTGASSYEQYF | TGTGCCAGCAGTTACTTCACAGGGGCGTCCTCCTACGAGCAGTACTTC
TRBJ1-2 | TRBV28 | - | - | CASRRGRGYTF | TGTGCCAGCAGAAGGGGACGGGGCTACACCTTC
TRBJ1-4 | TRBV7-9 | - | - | CASSLVEEKLFF | TGTGCCAGCAGCTTAGTTGAAGAAAAACTGTTTTTT
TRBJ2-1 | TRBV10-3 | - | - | CAISESAGMEGEQFF | TGTGCCATCAGTGAGTCAGCGGGTATGGAGGGTGAGCAGTTCTTC
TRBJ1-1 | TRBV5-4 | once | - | CASSLSGYEAFF | TGTGCCAGCAGCTTGTCCGGGTATGAAGCTTTCTTT
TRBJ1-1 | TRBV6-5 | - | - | CASSYSFVPTEAFF | TGTGCCAGCAGTTACTCGTTCGTACCCACTGAAGCTTTCTTT
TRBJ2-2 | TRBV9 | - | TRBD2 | CASSRGGTGELFF | TGTGCCAGCAGCCGGGGGGGCACCGGGGAGCTGTTTTTT
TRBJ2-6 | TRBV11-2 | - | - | CASSLVGVGANVLTF | TGTGCCAGCAGCTTAGTAGGGGTTGGGGCCAACGTCCTGACTTTC
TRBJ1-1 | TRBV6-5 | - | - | CASRTTAMNTEAFF | TGTGCCAGCAGGACGACAGCAATGAACACTGAAGCTTTCTTT
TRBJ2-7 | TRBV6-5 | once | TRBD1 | CASSRTRGPGYEQYF | TGTGCCAGCAGCCGCACGAGGGGGCCCGGCTACGAGCAGTACTTC
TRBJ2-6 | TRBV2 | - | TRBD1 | CASRGQGSSGANVLTF | TGTGCCAGCAGGGGACAGGGGAGCTCTGGGGCCAACGTCCTGACTTTC
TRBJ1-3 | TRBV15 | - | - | CATTKPGHVSGNTIYF | TGTGCCACTACCAAACCGGGACACGTCTCTGGAAACACCATATATTTT
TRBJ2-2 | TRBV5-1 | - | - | CASSLPGRSGAELFF | TGCGCCAGCAGCCTACCAGGCCGCTCTGGTGCGGAGCTGTTTTTT
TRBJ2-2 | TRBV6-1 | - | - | CASTFYRENTGELFF | TGTGCCAGCACCTTTTACAGGGAGAACACCGGGGAGCTGTTTTTT
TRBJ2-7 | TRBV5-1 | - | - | CASSLGQYPHEQYF | TGCGCCAGCAGCTTGGGCCAGTATCCCCACGAGCAGTACTTC
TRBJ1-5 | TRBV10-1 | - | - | CASSESRQSLEQPQHF | TGCGCCAGCAGTGAGTCGAGACAGTCCCTAGAACAGCCCCAGCATTTT
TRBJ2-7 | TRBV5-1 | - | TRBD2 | CASSLATSGGPYEQYF | TGCGCCAGCAGCTTGGCCACGTCGGGAGGGCCCTACGAGCAGTACTTC
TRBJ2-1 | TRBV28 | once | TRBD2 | CASSFSSGTYNEQFF | TGTGCCAGCAGTTTCTCTAGCGGGACGTACAATGAGCAGTTCTTC
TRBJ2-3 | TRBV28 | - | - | CASVSLPDTQYF | TGTGCCAGCGTCTCTCTACCAGATACGCAGTATTTT
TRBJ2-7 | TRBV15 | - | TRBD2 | CATSRGGLSSYEQYF | TGTGCCACCAGCAGGGGGGGGTTGAGCTCCTACGAGCAGTACTTC
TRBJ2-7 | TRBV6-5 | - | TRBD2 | CASSYSGSGIYEQYF | TGTGCCAGCAGTTACTCCGGTAGCGGGATTTACGAGCAGTACTTC
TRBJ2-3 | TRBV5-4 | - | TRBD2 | CASSYGLAEDTQYF | TGTGCCAGCAGCTACGGACTAGCGGAAGATACGCAGTATTTT